The T cell receptor beta chain described here comes from a study of blood T cell repertoires in COVID-19. Authors' analysis steps: The authors estimated nucleated cell counts from reference gene primer amplification. TCRdb's copy holds only in-frame clones and misses some; the assay was immunoSEQ multiplex PCR. V, J and clone size are those of that table, while D and trimming were read from the DNA. The sample includes 97,000 or so clones, around 81% seen only once; the top ten take roughly 4.1%. V was cut by 1 base and J by 0 bases, with 10 bases left in between. Germline CDR1 reads SQVTM; CDR2 reads ANQGSEA. CDR3 length: 15 residues.

The chain recombines TRBV29-1 with TRBJ1-5; D is perhaps TRBD1 (5 bases). The receptor comes from a man aged 60-69 years with acute or convalescent COVID-19. Sample: peripheral blood. In nucleotides, the CDR3 is TGCAGCGTTGAAGTGACAGCGTATAGCAATCAGCCCCAGCATTTT. This encodes CSVEVTAYSNQPQHF.